The T cell receptor beta chain described here comes from a study of T cell responses to AZD1222 COVID-19 vaccine. Study outcomes and limitations: Donors were chiefly white British, with a greater number of females, and clonal diversity was perhaps underestimated. Unmutated variant regions reportedly attract nearly half of all spike-specific TCRs. Distributed over spike, vaccine-associated CD4 TCRs predominated at 160-218 and 743-854.

Trimming cost V 3 bases and J 4 bases; bases outside gene matches: 12. This CDR3 contains 16 residues. Germline V gene data show CDR1 as SGDLS and CDR2 as YYNGEE. On this clone itself: Its antigen is still unknown.

Some clones are missing from TCRdb's copy, which holds only in-frame ones; the method was immunoSEQ multiplex PCR. Here the sample spans 89,000 or so clones, about 89% being singletons. The V and J genes are TRBV9 and TRBJ1-1, with TRBD1 matching over 7 bases. The TCR originated in an adult who received the AZD1222 COVID-19 vaccine. The material was peripheral blood, obtained 28 days after the second AZD1222 dose. CDR3 sequence: CASSGAGGLASTEAFF. The CDR3 DNA sequence: TGTGCCAGCAGCGGCGCAGGGGGTTTGGCGAGCACTGAAGCTTTCTTT.